This T cell receptor (beta chain) was documented in a study of T cell responses to AZD1222 COVID-19 vaccine. The overall study: Second doses that came at about 4 or about 12 weeks were put together. Study-wide points: All repertoire sampling was performed exclusively after the peak T cell response. Rises in breadth and depth of Spike-specific TCRs came after two AZD1222 doses. Reportedly, nearly half of unique spike TCRs recognized epitopes outside B.1.351/B.1.1.7 mutations.

Only in-frame clones appear in the TCRdb table, and some are missing; sequencing was by immunoSEQ multiplex PCR. The sample has 100,000 to 150,000 clones; 90% to 95% are singletons. The sample holds a few counts of this clone. Antigen: not known. The junction had 6 bases not matched to a gene; V was cut back by 3 bases and J by 11 bases. Germline lookup yields CDR1 LNHDA and CDR2 SQIVND (reference sequence). This CDR3 has 13 residues. The input for sequencing was peripheral blood, taken on day 0 of AZD1222 vaccination. This chain connects TRBV19 to TRBJ1-1, with 10 positions matching TRBD1. This receptor was taken from an adult in good health. The CDR3: CASSIGDRGYAFF. CDR3 bases: TGTGCCAGTAGTATTGGGGACAGGGGTTACGCTTTCTTT.